These 6 T cell receptor beta chains share one sample of origin, sequenced in a study of T cell changes during pregnancy in multiple sclerosis. Sequencing used immunoSEQ multiplex PCR; TCRdb keeps in-frame clones, though not all of them. Of roughly 85,000 clones in the sample, roughly 90% were seen once. Source: peripheral blood, taken in the first trimester of pregnancy. The receptors stem from a female donor with multiple sclerosis, enrolled in a pregnancy study.

This clone was observed a handful of times. This chain links TRBV9 with TRBJ1-1, with D tentatively TRBD1 (6 bases). The CDR3 runs to 14 residues. Germline lookup yields CDR1 SGDLS and CDR2 YYNGEE. Trimming stripped 4 bases from V and 4 bases from J, with 14 bases between. The chain's CDR3 is CASSPSTGTTEAFF. The CDR3 DNA reads as TGTGCCAGCAGCCCATCAACAGGGACCACTGAAGCTTTCTTT.

DNA of the CDR3: TGTGCCTGGAGTCAGGTTCGCAACTACGAGCAGTACTTC. This encodes CAWSQVRNYEQYF. The chain uses TRBV30 and TRBJ2-7; D ambiguous. V lost 2 bases and J 3 bases, leaving 11 bases between the germline ends. The CDR3 is 13 amino acids. Germline V gives CDR1 GTSNPN, CDR2 SVGIG (reference sequence).

The table lists this clone with a count of one. The V call is TRBV2, the J call TRBJ1-5, with TRBD1 identical over 9 bases. The CDR3 has 15 residues. V trimming: 7 bases; J trimming: 0 bases; junction bases outside the gene matches: 4. CDR1 and CDR2 from the germline V gene are SNHLY and FYNNEI. The CDR3 region is CASKAGQGSNQPQHF. CDR3 DNA sequence: TGTGCCAGCAAGGCGGGACAGGGTAGCAATCAGCCCCAGCATTTT.

The CDR3 protein is CAINRQGLYGYTF. CDR3 nucleotide sequence: TGTGCCATCAATAGGCAGGGCCTCTATGGCTACACCTTC. V gene TRBV10-3 combines with J gene TRBJ1-2, with D perhaps TRBD1 (5 bases). CDR1 and CDR2 from the germline V gene are ENHRY and SYGVKD. The V end lost 7 bases, the J end lost 4 bases, and 13 bases lay between the germline ends. The CDR3 extends over 13 amino acids.

The chain has TRBV6-1 and TRBJ1-1; 9 bases are shared with TRBD1. Germline V gene data show CDR1 as MNHNS and CDR2 as SASEGT. The CDR3 sequence is 13 residues long. V dropped 10 bases and J dropped 5; count of bases not matched to a gene: 8. This chain's CDR3 is CATHPGTGTEAFF. For the CDR3, the DNA is TGTGCCACTCACCCCGGGACAGGGACTGAAGCTTTCTTT.

The chain recombines TRBV19 with TRBJ2-7; 7 nucleotides agree with TRBD2. Germline-derived CDR1 and CDR2 are LNHDA and SQIVND (reference sequence). V lost 5 bases and J lost 4; bases outside the gene matches: 14. The CDR3 has 16 residues. The CDR3 DNA sequence: TGTGCCAGTAGTCCACTGGGGACCGGGACTAAATACGAGCAGTACTTC. This gives the protein CASSPLGTGTKYEQYF.